The sample holds one count of the clone carrying this TCR beta chain. The sample comes from a study of OX40 agonist ivuxolimab in advanced cancers. Across the study: Patients were dosed intravenously with ivuxolimab at 0.01 to 10 mg/kg every 2 weeks.

The V gene's germline CDR1 is ENHRY and CDR2 SYGVKD. The CDR3 is 13 residues long. The ends lost 4 bases at V and 6 bases at J; junction bases unmatched: 1. At cycle 4 day 1, cycle 7 day 1, and baseline, blood was sampled. Here immunoSEQ multiplex PCR was the method, and the copy in TCRdb shows in-frame clones only, minus some. The data show about 69,000 clones, roughly nine tenths seen once. Sequencing was performed on CD4+ or CD8+ T cells sorted from blood, taken in a trial of the OX40 agonist ivuxolimab. The receptor was isolated from an adult with an advanced solid tumor such as melanoma, head and neck, liver or kidney cancer. This chain links TRBV10-3 with TRBJ1-5; 9 bases match TRBD1. As DNA, the CDR3 is TGTGCCATCAGTGGACAGGGGGGTCAGCCCCAGCATTTT. Translating it yields CAISGQGGQPQHF.